Listed below are T cell receptor beta chains from one sample, sequenced in a study of blood T cell repertoires in COVID-19. Measured with immunoSEQ multiplex PCR; TCRdb has only the in-frame clones, and not every one. The data contain 150,000 or so clones, 80% of them singletons. Sequencing was performed on peripheral blood. Receptors were obtained from a man aged 60-69 years with active or convalescent COVID-19. Each CDR3 is given with its conserved first and last residue. The D gene is left open where the match is weak. Only some rows state a clone size, as once, few, many or a class for expanded clones.

>TRBV15|few|TRBD1|TRBJ2-1
CATSRAGTETNEQFF
TGTGCCACCAGCAGAGCAGGGACAGAAACCAATGAGCAGTTCTTC
>TRBV5-5|.|.|TRBJ1-1
CASSGGVGTEAFF
TGTGCCAGCAGCGGAGGGGTGGGCACTGAAGCTTTCTTT
>TRBV12-5|.|TRBD1|TRBJ2-1
CASGWTPGQGSVNEQFF
TGTGCTAGTGGTTGGACACCGGGACAGGGCTCGGTTAATGAGCAGTTCTTC
>TRBV12-3/TRBV12-4|.|TRBD2|TRBJ2-3
CASRTGLASQYF
TGTGCCAGCAGGACGGGACTAGCGTCGCAGTATTTT
>TRBV9|once|.|TRBJ2-2
CASSVAPRGHRTNTGELFF
TGTGCCAGCAGCGTCGCTCCAAGGGGACATAGAACGAACACCGGGGAGCTGTTTTTT
>TRBV7-2|.|TRBD1|TRBJ2-5
CASSSSGQGAETQYF
TGTGCCAGCAGCTCGTCAGGACAGGGTGCGGAGACCCAGTACTTC
>TRBV5-5|.|TRBD2|TRBJ2-3
CASRSGTSGRLADTQYF
TGTGCCAGCAGGTCCGGGACTAGCGGGAGATTGGCAGATACGCAGTATTTT
>TRBV2|.|TRBD1|TRBJ1-5
CASSRDRANQPQHF
TGTGCCAGCAGCCGCGACAGGGCCAATCAGCCCCAGCATTTT
>TRBV7-2|.|.|TRBJ2-2
CASSLRHGTGELFF
TGTGCCAGCAGTCTTCGACACGGCACCGGGGAGCTGTTTTTT
>TRBV5-6|.|.|TRBJ2-7
CASSLANIYRASSYEQYF
TGTGCCAGCAGCTTGGCCAATATTTACAGGGCGAGCTCCTACGAGCAGTACTTC
>TRBV9|few|TRBD1|TRBJ2-2
CASSSRDRDTGELFF
TGTGCCAGCAGCAGCCGGGACAGGGACACCGGGGAGCTGTTTTTT
>TRBV4-3|.|TRBD2|TRBJ2-1
CASSHAGVTVYNEQFF
TGCGCCAGCAGCCATGCGGGGGTGACGGTCTACAATGAGCAGTTCTTC
>TRBV5-4|.|.|TRBJ2-5
CASSSLGGGKETQYF
TGTGCCAGCAGCTCGTTGGGAGGGGGGAAAGAGACCCAGTACTTC
>TRBV4-1|.|.|TRBJ1-1
CASSQDLGNTEAFF
TGCGCCAGCAGCCAAGATCTAGGAAACACTGAAGCTTTCTTT
>TRBV21-1|.|.|TRBJ1-5
CASSNRPGDQPQHF
TGTGCCAGCAGCAACCGGCCGGGGGATCAGCCCCAGCATTTT
>TRBV28|.|.|TRBJ1-1
CASIPSEYNTEAFF
TGTGCCAGCATCCCCTCGGAGTACAACACTGAAGCTTTCTTT
>TRBV7-3|.|.|TRBJ2-4
CASSSSGGNIQYF
TGTGCCAGCAGCTCGTCAGGGGGGAACATTCAGTACTTC
>TRBV6-2/TRBV6-3|few|TRBD1|TRBJ2-7
CASSPGTGRNEQYF
TGTGCCAGCAGTCCCGGGACAGGGAGGAACGAGCAGTACTTC
>TRBV10-3|.|.|TRBJ1-1
CAISGREGTEAFF
TGTGCCATCAGTGGCAGAGAGGGCACTGAAGCTTTCTTT
>TRBV3-1/TRBV3-2|.|.|TRBJ2-7
CASSQGGGGYEQYF
TGTGCCAGCAGCCAAGGAGGGGGGGGATACGAGCAGTACTTC
>TRBV5-1|.|TRBD1|TRBJ1-4
CASRPTGDRGGFEKLFF
TGCGCCAGCAGACCGACAGGGGACAGGGGAGGATTTGAAAAACTGTTTTTT
>TRBV30|.|.|TRBJ2-7
CAWSVIPYEQYF
TGTGCCTGGAGTGTCATCCCCTACGAGCAGTACTTC
>TRBV7-8|.|TRBD1|TRBJ2-7
CASSPNRQGPHEQYF
TGTGCCAGCAGCCCCAACAGACAGGGCCCCCACGAGCAGTACTTC
>TRBV5-1|.|TRBD2|TRBJ2-2
CASSLEYIAGTGELFF
TGCGCCAGCAGCCTGGAATATATAGCGGGCACCGGGGAGCTGTTTTTT
>TRBV6-5|.|TRBD1|TRBJ1-2
CASSLDRVPNYGYTF
TGTGCCAGCAGCCTGGACAGGGTCCCTAACTATGGCTACACCTTC
>TRBV6-5|.|.|TRBJ2-1
CASSPEDEQFF
TGTGCCAGCAGTCCAGAGGATGAGCAGTTCTTC
>TRBV28|.|.|TRBJ1-2
CASSSQGWNVGGYTF
TGTGCCAGCAGTTCACAGGGTTGGAATGTGGGTGGCTACACCTTC
>TRBV7-2|.|TRBD2|TRBJ2-1
CASSPQREASYNEQFF
TGTGCCAGCAGCCCTCAGCGGGAGGCCTCCTACAATGAGCAGTTCTTC
>TRBV4-1|few|.|TRBJ2-7
CASSQVSQTAYPYEQYF
TGCGCCAGCAGCCAAGTGTCGCAGACAGCCTACCCCTACGAGCAGTACTTC
>TRBV7-6|.|TRBD2|TRBJ2-1
CASSSLSGGYNEQFF
TGTGCCAGCAGTTCTCTTAGCGGGGGGTACAATGAGCAGTTCTTC
>TRBV7-9|.|TRBD2|TRBJ2-1
CASSLVASGYNEQFF
TGTGCCAGCAGCTTAGTGGCTAGCGGTTACAATGAGCAGTTCTTC
>TRBV19|.|TRBD2|TRBJ2-3
CASSNSGSLTDTQYF
TGTGCCAGTAGTAATAGCGGGAGTTTGACAGATACGCAGTATTTT
>TRBV29-1|.|TRBD1|TRBJ2-3
CSVEDRGQIATQYF
TGCAGCGTTGAAGATAGGGGACAGATTGCTACGCAGTATTTT
>TRBV6-6|.|TRBD1|TRBJ2-3
CASSRGQVSPTDTQYF
TGTGCCAGCTCGCGGGGACAGGTTTCCCCCACAGATACGCAGTATTTT
>TRBV3-1/TRBV3-2|few|TRBD1|TRBJ1-1
CASTGTGGFAEAFF
TGTGCCAGCACGGGGACAGGGGGCTTCGCTGAAGCTTTCTTT
>TRBV10-3|.|TRBD1|TRBJ1-5
CAISETGAVGQPQHF
TGTGCCATCAGTGAGACAGGGGCGGTGGGACAGCCCCAGCATTTT
>TRBV9|.|.|TRBJ2-3
CASSPLVEDTQYF
TGTGCCAGCAGCCCCCTAGTAGAAGATACGCAGTATTTT
>TRBV5-1|.|.|TRBJ1-1
CASSLLQDSSEAFF
TGCGCCAGCAGCCTACTCCAAGACAGCTCTGAAGCTTTCTTT
>TRBV29-1|.|.|TRBJ1-1
CSGGGNTEAFF
TGCAGCGGAGGGGGGAACACTGAAGCTTTCTTT
>TRBV11-2|.|.|TRBJ1-1
CASSLERQTEAFF
TGTGCCAGCAGCTTAGAACGACAAACTGAAGCTTTCTTT